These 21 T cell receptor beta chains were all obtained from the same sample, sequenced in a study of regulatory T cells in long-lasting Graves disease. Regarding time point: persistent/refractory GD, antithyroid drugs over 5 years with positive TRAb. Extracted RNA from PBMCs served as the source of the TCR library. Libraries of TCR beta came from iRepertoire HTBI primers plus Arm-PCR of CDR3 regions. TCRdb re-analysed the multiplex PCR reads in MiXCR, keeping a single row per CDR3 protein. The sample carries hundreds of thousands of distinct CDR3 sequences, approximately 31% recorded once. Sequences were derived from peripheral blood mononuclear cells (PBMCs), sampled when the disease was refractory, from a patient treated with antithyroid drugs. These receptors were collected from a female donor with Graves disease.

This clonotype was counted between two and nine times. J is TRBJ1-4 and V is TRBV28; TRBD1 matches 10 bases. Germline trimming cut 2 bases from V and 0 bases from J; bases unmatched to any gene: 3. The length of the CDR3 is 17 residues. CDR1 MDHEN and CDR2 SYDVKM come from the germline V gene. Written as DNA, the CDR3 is TGTGCCAGCAGTTTAGTCGGACAGGGGGCAACTAATGAAAAACTGTTTTTT. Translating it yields CASSLVGQGATNEKLFF.

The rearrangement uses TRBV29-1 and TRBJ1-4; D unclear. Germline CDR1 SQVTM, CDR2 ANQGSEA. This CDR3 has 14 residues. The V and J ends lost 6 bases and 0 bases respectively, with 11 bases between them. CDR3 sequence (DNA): TGCAGCGTGCCCGGGGTTGCAACTAATGAAAAACTGTTTTTT. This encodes CSVPGVATNEKLFF.

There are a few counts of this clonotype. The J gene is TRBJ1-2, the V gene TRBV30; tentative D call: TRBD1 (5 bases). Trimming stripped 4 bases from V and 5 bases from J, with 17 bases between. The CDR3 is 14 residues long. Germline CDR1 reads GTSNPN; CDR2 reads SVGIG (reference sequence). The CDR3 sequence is CAWITQGSGYGYTF. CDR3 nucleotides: TGTGCCTGGATTACCCAGGGCTCGGGGTATGGCTACACCTTC.

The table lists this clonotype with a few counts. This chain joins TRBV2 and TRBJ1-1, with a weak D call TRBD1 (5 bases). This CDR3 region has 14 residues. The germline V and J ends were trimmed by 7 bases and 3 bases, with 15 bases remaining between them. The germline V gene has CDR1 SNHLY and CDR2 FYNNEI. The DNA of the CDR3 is TGTGCCAGCACCCTTTTTGACAGACACACTGAAGCTTTCTTT. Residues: CASTLFDRHTEAFF.

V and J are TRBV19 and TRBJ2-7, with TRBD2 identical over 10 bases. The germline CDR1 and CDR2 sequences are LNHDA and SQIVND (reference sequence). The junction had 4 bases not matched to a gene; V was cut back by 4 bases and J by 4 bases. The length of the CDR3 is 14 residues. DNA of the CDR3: TGTGCCAGTAGTAGGCGGACTAGCGGATACGAGCAGTACTTC. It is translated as CASSRRTSGYEQYF.

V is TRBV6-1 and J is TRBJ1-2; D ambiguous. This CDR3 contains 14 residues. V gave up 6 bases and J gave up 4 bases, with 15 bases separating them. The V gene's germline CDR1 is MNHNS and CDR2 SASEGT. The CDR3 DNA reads TGTGCCAGCAGCTCCCCCAGAAATCCCTATGGCTACACCTTC. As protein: CASSSPRNPYGYTF.

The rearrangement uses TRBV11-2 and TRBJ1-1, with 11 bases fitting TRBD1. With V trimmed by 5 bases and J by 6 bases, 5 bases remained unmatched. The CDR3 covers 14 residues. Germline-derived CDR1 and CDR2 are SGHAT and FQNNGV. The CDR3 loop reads CASSKGQGDAEAFF. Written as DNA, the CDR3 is TGTGCCAGCAGCAAGGGACAGGGGGACGCTGAAGCTTTCTTT. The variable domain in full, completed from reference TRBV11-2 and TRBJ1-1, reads EAGVAQSPRYKIIEKRQSVAFWCNPISGHATLYWYQQILGQGPKLLIQFQNNGVVDDSQLPKDRFSAERLKGVDSTLKIQPAKLEDSAVYLCASSKGQGDAEAFFGQGTRLTVV.

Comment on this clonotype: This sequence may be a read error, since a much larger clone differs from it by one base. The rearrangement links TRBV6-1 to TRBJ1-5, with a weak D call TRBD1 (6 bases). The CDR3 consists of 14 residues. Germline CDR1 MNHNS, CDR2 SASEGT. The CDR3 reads CASSEGTVAQPQQF. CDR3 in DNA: TGTGCCAGCAGTGAAGGGACAGTGGCTCAGCCCCAGCAATTT.

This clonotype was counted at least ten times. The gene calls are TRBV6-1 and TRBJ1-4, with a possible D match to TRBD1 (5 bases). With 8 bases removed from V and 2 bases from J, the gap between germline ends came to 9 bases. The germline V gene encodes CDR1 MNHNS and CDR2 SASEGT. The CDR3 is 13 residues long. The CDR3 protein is CASGDLTNEKLFF. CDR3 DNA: TGTGCCAGCGGGGACTTGACTAATGAAAAACTGTTTTTT.

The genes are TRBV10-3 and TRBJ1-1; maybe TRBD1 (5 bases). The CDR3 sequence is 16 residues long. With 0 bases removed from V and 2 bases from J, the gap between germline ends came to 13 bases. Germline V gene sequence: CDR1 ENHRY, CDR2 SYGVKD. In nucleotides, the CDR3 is TGTGCCATCAGTGAGTCAGGAGGACGGACAAACACTGAAGCTTTCTTT. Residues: CAISESGGRTNTEAFF.

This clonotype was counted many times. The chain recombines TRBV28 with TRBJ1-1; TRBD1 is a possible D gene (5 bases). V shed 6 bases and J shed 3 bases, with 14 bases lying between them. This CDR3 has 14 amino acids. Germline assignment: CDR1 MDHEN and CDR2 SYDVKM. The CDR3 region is CASSLLGGDTEAFF. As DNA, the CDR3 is TGTGCCAGCAGCCTACTGGGGGGAGACACTGAAGCTTTCTTT.

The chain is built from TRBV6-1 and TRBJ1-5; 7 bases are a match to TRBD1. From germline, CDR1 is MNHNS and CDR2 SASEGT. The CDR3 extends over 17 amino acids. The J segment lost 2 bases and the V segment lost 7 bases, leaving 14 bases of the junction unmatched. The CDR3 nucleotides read TGTGCCAGCACTCCGACAGGGTTGGGGAATGGCAATCAGCCCCAGCATTTT. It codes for CASTPTGLGNGNQPQHF.

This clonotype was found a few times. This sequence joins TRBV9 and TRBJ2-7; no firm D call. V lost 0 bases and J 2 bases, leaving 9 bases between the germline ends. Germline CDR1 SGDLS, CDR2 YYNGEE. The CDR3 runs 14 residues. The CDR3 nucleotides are TGTGCCAGCAGCGTAGTTGACAAACCCTACGAGCAGTACTTC. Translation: CASSVVDKPYEQYF.

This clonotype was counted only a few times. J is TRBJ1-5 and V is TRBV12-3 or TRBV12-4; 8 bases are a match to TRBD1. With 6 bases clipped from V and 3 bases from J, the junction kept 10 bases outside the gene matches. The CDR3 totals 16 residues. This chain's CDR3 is CASSHTTGVFNQPQHF. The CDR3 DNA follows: TGTGCCAGCAGCCATACGACAGGGGTCTTCAATCAGCCCCAGCATTTT.

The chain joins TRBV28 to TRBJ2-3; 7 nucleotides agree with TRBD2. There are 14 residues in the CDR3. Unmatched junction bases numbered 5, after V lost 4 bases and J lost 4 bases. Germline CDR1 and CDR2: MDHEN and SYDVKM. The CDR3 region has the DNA TGTGCCAGCAGTTCTAGCGGTTCCGCAGATACGCAGTATTTT. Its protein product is CASSSSGSADTQYF.

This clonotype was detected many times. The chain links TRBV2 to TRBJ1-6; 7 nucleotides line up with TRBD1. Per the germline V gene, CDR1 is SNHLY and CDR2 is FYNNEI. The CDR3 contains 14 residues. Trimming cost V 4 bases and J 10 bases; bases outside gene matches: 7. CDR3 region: CASSGWGQRSPLHF. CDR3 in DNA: TGTGCCAGCAGTGGTTGGGGACAGCGGTCACCCCTCCACTTT.

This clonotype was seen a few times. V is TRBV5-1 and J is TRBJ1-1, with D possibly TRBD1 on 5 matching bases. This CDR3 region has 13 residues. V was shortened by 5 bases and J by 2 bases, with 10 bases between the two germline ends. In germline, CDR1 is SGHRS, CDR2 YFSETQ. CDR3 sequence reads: CASRRDGNTEAFF. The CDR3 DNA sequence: TGCGCCAGCAGACGGGACGGTAACACTGAAGCTTTCTTT.

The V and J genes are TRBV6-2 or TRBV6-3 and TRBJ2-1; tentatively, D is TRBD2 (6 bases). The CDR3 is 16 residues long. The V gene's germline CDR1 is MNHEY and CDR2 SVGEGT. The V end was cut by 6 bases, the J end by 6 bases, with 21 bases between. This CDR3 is CASSDPGGVGANEQFF. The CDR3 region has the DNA TGTGCCAGCAGCGATCCCGGGGGAGTCGGGGCCAATGAGCAGTTCTTC.

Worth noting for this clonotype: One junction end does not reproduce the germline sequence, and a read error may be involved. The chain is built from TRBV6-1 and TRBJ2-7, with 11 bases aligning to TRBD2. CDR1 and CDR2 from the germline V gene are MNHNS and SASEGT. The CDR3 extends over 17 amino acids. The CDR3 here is CASSEGVIAGGRYEQCF. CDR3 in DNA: TGTGCCAGCAGTGAGGGGGTTATAGCGGGAGGGCGCTACGAGCAGTGCTTC.

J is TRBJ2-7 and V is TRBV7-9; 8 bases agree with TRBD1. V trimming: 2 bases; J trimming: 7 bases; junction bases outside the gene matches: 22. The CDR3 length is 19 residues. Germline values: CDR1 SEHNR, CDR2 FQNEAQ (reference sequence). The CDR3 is CASSLKETGVPFISREQYF. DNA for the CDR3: TGTGCCAGCAGCTTAAAGGAGACAGGGGTACCATTCATTAGTAGGGAGCAGTACTTC.

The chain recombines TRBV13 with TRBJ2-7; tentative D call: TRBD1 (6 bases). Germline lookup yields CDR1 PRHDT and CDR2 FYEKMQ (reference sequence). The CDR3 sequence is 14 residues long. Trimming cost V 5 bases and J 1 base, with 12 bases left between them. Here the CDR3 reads CASSGHRVSYEQYF. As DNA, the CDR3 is TGTGCCAGCAGCGGGCACAGGGTTTCCTACGAGCAGTACTTC.